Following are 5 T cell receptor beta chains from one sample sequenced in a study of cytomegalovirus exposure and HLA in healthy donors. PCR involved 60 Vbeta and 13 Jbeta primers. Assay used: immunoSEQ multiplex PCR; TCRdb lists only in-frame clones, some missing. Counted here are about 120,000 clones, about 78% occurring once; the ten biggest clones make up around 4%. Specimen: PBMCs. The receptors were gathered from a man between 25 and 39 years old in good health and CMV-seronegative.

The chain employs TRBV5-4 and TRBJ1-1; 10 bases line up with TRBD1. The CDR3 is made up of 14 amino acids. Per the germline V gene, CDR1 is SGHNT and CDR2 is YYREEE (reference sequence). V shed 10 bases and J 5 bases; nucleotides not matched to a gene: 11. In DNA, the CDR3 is TGTGCCTTTGAGGGGGGACAGGGGATAACTGAAGCTTTCTTT. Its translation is CAFEGGQGITEAFF.

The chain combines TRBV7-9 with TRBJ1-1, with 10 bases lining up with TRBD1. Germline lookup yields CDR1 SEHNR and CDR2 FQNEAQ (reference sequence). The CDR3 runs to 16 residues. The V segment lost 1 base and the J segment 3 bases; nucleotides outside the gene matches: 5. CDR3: CASSLGQGAIDTEAFF. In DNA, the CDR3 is TGTGCCAGCAGCTTAGGACAGGGGGCGATAGACACTGAAGCTTTCTTT. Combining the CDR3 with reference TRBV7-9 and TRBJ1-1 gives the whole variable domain DTGVSQNPRHKITKRGQNVTFRCDPISEHNRLYWYRQTLGQGPEFLTYFQNEAQLEKSRLLSDRFSAERPKGSFSTLEIQRTEQGDSAMYLCASSLGQGAIDTEAFFGQGTRLTVV.

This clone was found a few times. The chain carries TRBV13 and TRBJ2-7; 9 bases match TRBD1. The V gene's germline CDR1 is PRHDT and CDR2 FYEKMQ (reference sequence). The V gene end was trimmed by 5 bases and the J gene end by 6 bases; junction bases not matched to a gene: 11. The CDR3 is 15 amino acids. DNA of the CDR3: TGTGCCAGCAGCCAACCGCAGGGACAGGGAGGCGAGCAGTACTTC. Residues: CASSQPQGQGGEQYF.

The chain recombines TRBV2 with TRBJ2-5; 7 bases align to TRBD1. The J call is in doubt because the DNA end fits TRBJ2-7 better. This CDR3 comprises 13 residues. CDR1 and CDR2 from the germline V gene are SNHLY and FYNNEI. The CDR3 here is CASEQGQPYEQYF. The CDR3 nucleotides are TGTGCCAGCGAACAGGGACAGCCCTACGAGCAGTACTTC.

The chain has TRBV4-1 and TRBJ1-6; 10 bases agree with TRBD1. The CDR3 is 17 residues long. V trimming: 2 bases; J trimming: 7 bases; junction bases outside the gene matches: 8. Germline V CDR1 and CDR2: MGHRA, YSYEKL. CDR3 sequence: CASSQNLPGQGNSPLHF. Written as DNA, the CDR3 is TGCGCCAGCAGCCAAAACCTCCCGGGACAGGGGAATTCACCCCTCCACTTT.